This T cell receptor (beta chain) is drawn from a study of cytomegalovirus exposure and HLA in healthy donors. Germline V gene data show CDR1 as MNHNS and CDR2 as SASEGT. V was pared by 8 bases and J by 3 bases, with 7 bases of the junction left unmatched. CDR3 length: 13 amino acids. Notes on the study in general: According to the study, 150 to 200 TCR beta chains were cytomegalovirus-associated. A reported reduction in N-insertions relative to the approximately 600-donor mean was seen in an Asian-associated ancestry cluster in a later analysis. Rare TCR sequences predominated, though certain public TCRs were found in many donors.

It was with 60 Vbeta and 13 Jbeta primers that the PCR ran. Profiling relied on immunoSEQ multiplex PCR, and the TCRdb table lists in-frame clones only, not all of them. The sample records just over 150,000 clones, less than 90% being singletons. With respect to this clone: Its matching antigen is unknown.

The chain is built from TRBV6-1 and TRBJ2-7; 7 positions agree with TRBD1. Material: PBMCs. This sequence was found in a young man in good health and CMV-seronegative. CDR3 nucleotide sequence: TGTGCCAGCCTAGACAGGGACCTCTACGAGCAGTACTTC. It encodes CASLDRDLYEQYF.